These T cell receptor beta chains were read from a single sample in a study of shared clonotypes between healthy human individuals. The repertoire was sequenced with immunoSEQ multiplex PCR; TCRdb's copy has only in-frame clones and lacks some. The sample lists around 510,000 clones, 95% to 97% occurring once. The specimen was naive CD4+ T cells sorted from blood. The receptors come from a woman in her 30s in good health. The CDR3 runs from the conserved cysteine through the conserved F or W. A D gene is named only where the DNA matches it firmly. Expanded clones get a size class; other rows say once, few or many, or leave the size out.

clone size: -
V gene: TRBV5-6
J gene: TRBJ2-3
CDR3 length: 15
D gene: -
CDR3 DNA: TGTGCCAGCAGCGTGAGAGGACGCGGCACAGATACGCAGTATTTT
CDR3 protein: CASSVRGRGTDTQYF

clone size: -
V gene: TRBV4-2
J gene: TRBJ1-5
CDR3 length: 17
D gene: -
CDR3 DNA: TGTGCCAGCAGCCATACCGGTGGGGGGTATAGCAATCAGCCCCAGCATTTT
CDR3 protein: CASSHTGGGYSNQPQHF

clone size: -
V gene: TRBV6-1
J gene: TRBJ2-7
CDR3 length: 14
D gene: -
CDR3 DNA: TGTGCCAGCAGTGAAGCGGGACGCTCCTACGAGCAGTACTTC
CDR3 protein: CASSEAGRSYEQYF

clone size: -
V gene: TRBV4-1
J gene: TRBJ2-3
CDR3 length: 19
D gene: TRBD1
CDR3 DNA: TGCGCCAGCAGCCAAGTACCGGGACAGTTCAATCCTAGCACAGATACGCAGTATTTT
CDR3 protein: CASSQVPGQFNPSTDTQYF

clone size: -
V gene: TRBV6-1
J gene: TRBJ2-3
CDR3 length: 14
D gene: TRBD1
CDR3 DNA: TGTGCCAGCAGGGACAGGGGAAGCACAGATACGCAGTATTTT
CDR3 protein: CASRDRGSTDTQYF

clone size: -
V gene: TRBV6-5
J gene: TRBJ2-7
CDR3 length: 11
D gene: -
CDR3 DNA: TGTGCCAGCAGTTATGAGGGTGAGCAGTACTTC
CDR3 protein: CASSYEGEQYF

clone size: -
V gene: TRBV10-3
J gene: TRBJ2-7
CDR3 length: 15
D gene: TRBD2
CDR3 DNA: TGTGCCATCAGTGAGCAGGCTAGCGGGAGTTTCAGGCAGTACTTC
CDR3 protein: CAISEQASGSFRQYF

clone size: -
V gene: TRBV5-4
J gene: TRBJ2-5
CDR3 length: 14
D gene: -
CDR3 DNA: TGTGCCAGCAGCTTGATAGTGGGCGCGGAGACCCAGTACTTC
CDR3 protein: CASSLIVGAETQYF

clone size: -
V gene: TRBV29-1
J gene: TRBJ2-5
CDR3 length: 12
D gene: -
CDR3 DNA: TGCAGCGTTGGGGGTGGGGCCCGGACCCAGTACTTC
CDR3 protein: CSVGGGARTQYF

clone size: -
V gene: TRBV5-1
J gene: TRBJ2-2
CDR3 length: 17
D gene: -
CDR3 DNA: TGCGCCAGCAGCTTGGTCCCAGACACCGGCCTTACCGGGGAGCTGTTTTTT
CDR3 protein: CASSLVPDTGLTGELFF

clone size: -
V gene: TRBV28
J gene: TRBJ2-1
CDR3 length: 13
D gene: -
CDR3 DNA: TGTGCCAGCAGCCGGCAGGGGAATGGGGAGCAGTTCTTC
CDR3 protein: CASSRQGNGEQFF

clone size: -
V gene: TRBV14
J gene: TRBJ2-7
CDR3 length: 14
D gene: TRBD2
CDR3 DNA: TGTGCCAGCAGCCAAGAAGTAGCGGGACGGTCGCAGTACTTC
CDR3 protein: CASSQEVAGRSQYF

clone size: -
V gene: TRBV9
J gene: TRBJ2-6
CDR3 length: 15
D gene: -
CDR3 DNA: TGTGCCAGCAGCCTCGGCCGCTCTGGGGCCAACGTCCTGACTTTC
CDR3 protein: CASSLGRSGANVLTF

clone size: -
V gene: TRBV9
J gene: TRBJ2-3
CDR3 length: 17
D gene: -
CDR3 DNA: TGTGCCAGCAGCGTAGCTAAGGGCGCGCTTTTGTCAGATACGCAGTATTTT
CDR3 protein: CASSVAKGALLSDTQYF

clone size: -
V gene: TRBV28
J gene: TRBJ2-7
CDR3 length: 15
D gene: -
CDR3 DNA: TGTGCCAGCAGTTTAGAACGGACAGCATACTACGAGCAGTACTTC
CDR3 protein: CASSLERTAYYEQYF

clone size: once
V gene: TRBV29-1
J gene: TRBJ2-7
CDR3 length: 15
D gene: TRBD1
CDR3 DNA: TGCAGCGTTGTTTGGGGCAGGGGGTCATCCTACGAGCAGTACTTC
CDR3 protein: CSVVWGRGSSYEQYF

clone size: -
V gene: TRBV5-1
J gene: TRBJ2-7
CDR3 length: 14
D gene: -
CDR3 DNA: TGCGCCAGCAGCTTATTTGCAGGGGAGGACGAGCAGTACTTC
CDR3 protein: CASSLFAGEDEQYF

clone size: -
V gene: TRBV11-2
J gene: TRBJ2-7
CDR3 length: 15
D gene: TRBD1
CDR3 DNA: TGTGCCAGCAGCCCTGTGGGACAGGGTCCCTACGAGCAGTACTTC
CDR3 protein: CASSPVGQGPYEQYF

clone size: -
V gene: TRBV11-2
J gene: TRBJ2-7
CDR3 length: 12
D gene: -
CDR3 DNA: TGTGCCAGCAGCTTTCAGGGCTACGAGCAGTACTTC
CDR3 protein: CASSFQGYEQYF

clone size: -
V gene: TRBV21-1
J gene: TRBJ2-3
CDR3 length: 16
D gene: -
CDR3 DNA: TGTGCCAGCAGCCTACGACAGGGGTTAAACTGGGATACGCAGTATTTT
CDR3 protein: CASSLRQGLNWDTQYF